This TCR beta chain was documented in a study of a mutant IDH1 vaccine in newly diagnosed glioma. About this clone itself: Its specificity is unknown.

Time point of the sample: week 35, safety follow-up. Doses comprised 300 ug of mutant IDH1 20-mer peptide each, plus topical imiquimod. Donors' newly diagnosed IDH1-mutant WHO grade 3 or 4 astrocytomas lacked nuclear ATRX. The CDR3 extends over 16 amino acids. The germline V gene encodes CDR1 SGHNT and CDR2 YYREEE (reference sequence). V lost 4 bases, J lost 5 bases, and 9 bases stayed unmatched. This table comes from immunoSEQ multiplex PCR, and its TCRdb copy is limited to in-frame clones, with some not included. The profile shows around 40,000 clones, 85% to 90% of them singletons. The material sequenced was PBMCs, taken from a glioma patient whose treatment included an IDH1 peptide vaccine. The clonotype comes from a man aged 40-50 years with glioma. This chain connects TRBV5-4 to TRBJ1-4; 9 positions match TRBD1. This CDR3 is CASSRGGGQGNEKLFF. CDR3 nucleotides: TGTGCCAGCAGCCGCGGGGGGGGACAGGGCAATGAAAAACTGTTTTTT. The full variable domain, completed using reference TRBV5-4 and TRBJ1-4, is ETGVTQSPTHLIKTRGQQVTLRCSSQSGHNTVSWYQQALGQGPQFIFQYYREEENGRGNFPPRFSGLQFPNYSSELNVNALELDDSALYLCASSRGGGQGNEKLFFGSGTQLSVL.